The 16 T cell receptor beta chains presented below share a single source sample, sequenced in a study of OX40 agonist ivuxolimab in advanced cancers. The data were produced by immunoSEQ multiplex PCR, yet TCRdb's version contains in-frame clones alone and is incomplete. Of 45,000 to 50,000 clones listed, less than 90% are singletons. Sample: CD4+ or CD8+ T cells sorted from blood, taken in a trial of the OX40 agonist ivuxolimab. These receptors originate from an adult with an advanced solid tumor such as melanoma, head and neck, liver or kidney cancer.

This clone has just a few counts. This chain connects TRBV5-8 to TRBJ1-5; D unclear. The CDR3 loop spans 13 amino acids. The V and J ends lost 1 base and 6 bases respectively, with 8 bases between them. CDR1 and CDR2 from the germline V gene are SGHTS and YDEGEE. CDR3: CASSLWEFQPQHF. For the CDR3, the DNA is TGTGCCAGCAGCTTGTGGGAGTTTCAGCCCCAGCATTTT.

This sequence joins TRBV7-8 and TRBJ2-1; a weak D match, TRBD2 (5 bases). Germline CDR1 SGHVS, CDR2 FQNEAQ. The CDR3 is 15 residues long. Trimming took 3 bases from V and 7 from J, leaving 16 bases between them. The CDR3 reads CASSFLASRMNEQFF. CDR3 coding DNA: TGTGCCAGCAGCTTCCTAGCCTCGAGAATGAATGAGCAGTTCTTC.

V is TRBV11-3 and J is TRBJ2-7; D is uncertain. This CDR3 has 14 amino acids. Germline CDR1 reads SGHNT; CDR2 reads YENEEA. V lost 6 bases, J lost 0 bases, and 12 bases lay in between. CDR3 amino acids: CASRRPGLSYEQYF. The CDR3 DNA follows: TGTGCCAGCAGGCGGCCGGGCCTCTCCTACGAGCAGTACTTC.

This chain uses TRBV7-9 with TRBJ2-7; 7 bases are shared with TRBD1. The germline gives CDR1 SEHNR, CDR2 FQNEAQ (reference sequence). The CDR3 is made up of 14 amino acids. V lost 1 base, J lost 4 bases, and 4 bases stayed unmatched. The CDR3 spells CASSLGTGRYEQYF. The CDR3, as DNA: TGTGCCAGCAGCTTAGGGACAGGACGATACGAGCAGTACTTC.

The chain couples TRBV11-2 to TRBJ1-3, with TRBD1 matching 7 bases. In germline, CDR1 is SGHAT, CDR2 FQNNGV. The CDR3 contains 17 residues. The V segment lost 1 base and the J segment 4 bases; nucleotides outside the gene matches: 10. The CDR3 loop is CASSLAQRGPKGNTIYF. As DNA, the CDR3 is TGTGCCAGCAGCTTAGCGCAAAGGGGGCCTAAGGGAAACACCATATATTTT.

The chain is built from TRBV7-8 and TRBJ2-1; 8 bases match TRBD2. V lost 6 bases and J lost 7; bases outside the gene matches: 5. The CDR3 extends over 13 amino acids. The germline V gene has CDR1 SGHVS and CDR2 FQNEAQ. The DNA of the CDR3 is TGTGCCAGCAGGCCCGGGAGGGATAATGAGCAGTTCTTC. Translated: CASRPGRDNEQFF.

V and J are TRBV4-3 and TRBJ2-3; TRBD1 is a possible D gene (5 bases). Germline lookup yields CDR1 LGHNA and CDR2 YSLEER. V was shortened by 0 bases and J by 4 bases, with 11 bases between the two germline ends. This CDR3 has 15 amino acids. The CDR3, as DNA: TGCGCCAGCAGCCAAGATTTGCAGGGCGCAGATACGCAGTATTTT. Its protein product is CASSQDLQGADTQYF.

CDR3 loop: CASSFGQPNTGELFF. In DNA, the CDR3 is TGCGCCAGCAGCTTCGGACAGCCGAACACCGGGGAGCTGTTTTTT. V and J are TRBV5-1 and TRBJ2-2; tentatively, D is TRBD1 (6 bases). The V gene's germline CDR1 is SGHRS and CDR2 YFSETQ. Trimming took off 2 bases at V and 0 bases at J, with 8 bases between the two ends. The CDR3 spans 15 residues. Full variable domain (remainder filled in from reference TRBV5-1 and TRBJ2-2): KAGVTQTPRYLIKTRGQQVTLSCSPISGHRSVSWYQQTPGQGLQFLFEYFSETQRNKGNFPGRFSGRQFSNSRSEMNVSTLELGDSALYLCASSFGQPNTGELFFGEGSRLTVL.

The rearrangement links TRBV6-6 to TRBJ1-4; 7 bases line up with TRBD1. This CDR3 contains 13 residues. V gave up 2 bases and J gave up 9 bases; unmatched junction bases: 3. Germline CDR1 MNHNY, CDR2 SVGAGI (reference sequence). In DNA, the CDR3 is TGTGCCAGCAGTTACAAACAGGGGAAAAAACTGTTTTTT. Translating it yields CASSYKQGKKLFF.

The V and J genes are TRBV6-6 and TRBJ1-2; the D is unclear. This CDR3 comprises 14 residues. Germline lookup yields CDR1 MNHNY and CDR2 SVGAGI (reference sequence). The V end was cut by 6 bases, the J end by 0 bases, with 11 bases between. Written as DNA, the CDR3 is TGTGCCAGCAGGCGAGACGAGACTAACTATGGCTACACCTTC. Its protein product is CASRRDETNYGYTF.

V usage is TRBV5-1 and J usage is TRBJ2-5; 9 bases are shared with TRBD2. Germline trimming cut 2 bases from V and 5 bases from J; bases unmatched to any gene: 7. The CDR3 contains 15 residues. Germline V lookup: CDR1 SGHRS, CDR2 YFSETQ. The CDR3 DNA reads TGCGCCAGCAGCTTTGGGGCGGGAGGGCCCGAGACCCAGTACTTC. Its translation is CASSFGAGGPETQYF.

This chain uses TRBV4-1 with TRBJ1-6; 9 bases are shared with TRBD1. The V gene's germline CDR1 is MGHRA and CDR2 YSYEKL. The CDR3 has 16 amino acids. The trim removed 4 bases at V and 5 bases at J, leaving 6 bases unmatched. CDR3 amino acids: CASSLGTGINNSPLHF. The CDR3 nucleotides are TGCGCCAGCAGCCTGGGGACAGGGATTAATAATTCACCCCTCCACTTT.

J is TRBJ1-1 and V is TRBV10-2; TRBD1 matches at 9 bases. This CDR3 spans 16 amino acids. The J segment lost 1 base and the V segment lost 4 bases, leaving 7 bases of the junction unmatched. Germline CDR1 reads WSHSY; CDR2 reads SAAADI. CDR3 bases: TGCGCCAGCAGTGCGAATTCGGGACAGGGGAACACTGAAGCTTTCTTT. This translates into CASSANSGQGNTEAFF.

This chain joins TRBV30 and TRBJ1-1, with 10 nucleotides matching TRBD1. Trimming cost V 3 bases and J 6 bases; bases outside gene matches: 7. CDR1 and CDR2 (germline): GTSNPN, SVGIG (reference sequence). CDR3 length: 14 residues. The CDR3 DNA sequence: TGTGCCTGGAGCCGGGGACAGGGGAATTCTGAAGCTTTCTTT. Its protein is CAWSRGQGNSEAFF.

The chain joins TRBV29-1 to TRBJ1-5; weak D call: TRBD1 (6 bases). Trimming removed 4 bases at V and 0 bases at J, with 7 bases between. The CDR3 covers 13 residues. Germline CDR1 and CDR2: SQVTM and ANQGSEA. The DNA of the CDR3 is TGCAGCGTTGGGACAGTTAGCAATCAGCCCCAGCATTTT. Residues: CSVGTVSNQPQHF.

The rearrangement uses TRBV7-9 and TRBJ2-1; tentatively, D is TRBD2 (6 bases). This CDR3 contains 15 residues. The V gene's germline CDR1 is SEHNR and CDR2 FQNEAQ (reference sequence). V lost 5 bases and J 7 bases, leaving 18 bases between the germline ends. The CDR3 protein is CASSQGPPGRNEQFF. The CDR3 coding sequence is TGTGCCAGCAGCCAGGGACCCCCGGGGAGGAATGAGCAGTTCTTC.